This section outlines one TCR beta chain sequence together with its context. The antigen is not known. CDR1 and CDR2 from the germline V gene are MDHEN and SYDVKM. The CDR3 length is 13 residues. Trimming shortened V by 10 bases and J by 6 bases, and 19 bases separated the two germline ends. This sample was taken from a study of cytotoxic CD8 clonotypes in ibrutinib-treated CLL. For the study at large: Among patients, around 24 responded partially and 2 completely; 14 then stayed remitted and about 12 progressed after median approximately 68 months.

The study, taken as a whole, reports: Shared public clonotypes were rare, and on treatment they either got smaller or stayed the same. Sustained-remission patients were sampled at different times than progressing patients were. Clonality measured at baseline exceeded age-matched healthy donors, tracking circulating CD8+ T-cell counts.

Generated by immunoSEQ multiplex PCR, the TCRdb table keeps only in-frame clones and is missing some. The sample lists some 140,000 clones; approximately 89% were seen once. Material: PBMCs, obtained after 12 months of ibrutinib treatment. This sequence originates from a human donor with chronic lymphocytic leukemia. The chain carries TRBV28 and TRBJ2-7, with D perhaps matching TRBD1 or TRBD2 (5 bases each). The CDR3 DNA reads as TGTGCCACCGGCTCGGGTGGGACGAGCGAGCAGTACTTC. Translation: CATGSGGTSEQYF.